This T cell receptor beta chain was found in a study of cytomegalovirus exposure and HLA in healthy donors. General study findings and limits: A later analysis reportedly found fewer N-insertions in an Asian-associated ancestry cluster than the roughly 670-donor mean. As a later analysis showed, several of the most significant clusters appeared to be linked to common viral pathogens.

Germline lookup yields CDR1 LGHNT and CDR2 FRNRAP. The CDR3 contains 17 residues. Trimming took 5 bases from V and 9 from J; bases not matched to a gene: 17. PCR amplification relied on 60 Vbeta primers (plus 13 Jbeta primers). Sequenced by immunoSEQ multiplex PCR; TCRdb stores in-frame clones only, minus some. The table has approximately 97,000 clones, around 81% seen once. This clone showed up just once. The antigen is undetermined. The chain recombines TRBV12-5 with TRBJ2-1; 9 bases map to TRBD2. What was sequenced was PBMCs. This clonotype was obtained from a woman in her sixties or seventies in good health and CMV-seropositive. The CDR3 nucleotides read TGTGCTAGTGGTCACTCCCCCGGCGGGAGGGGCTCTAGTGAGCAGTTCTTC. It translates to CASGHSPGGRGSSEQFF.